Listed below are T cell receptor beta chains from one sample, sequenced in a study of blood T cell repertoires in COVID-19. The method was immunoSEQ multiplex PCR; TCRdb's version includes in-frame clones alone and lacks a portion of them. The sample records 85,000 to 95,000 clones, approximately 86% being singletons. The source material was peripheral blood. These receptors all stem from a woman aged 80 or over with acute or convalescent COVID-19. CDR3s include the opening cysteine and the closing phenylalanine or tryptophan. D genes are given only for firm matches. For some rows the clone size is stated as once, few or many, or as a class when expanded; others skip it.

abundance: -; v_gene: TRBV2; j_gene: TRBJ1-5; d_gene: TRBD1; CDR3nt: TGTGCCAGCAGTGGACAGGGAGGCCAGCCCCAGCATTTT; CDR3aa: CASSGQGGQPQHF
abundance: -; v_gene: TRBV27; j_gene: TRBJ1-2; d_gene: TRBD1; CDR3nt: TGTGCCAGCAGTTTATCGAGAGGGGGCCTTAGGTATGGCTACACCTTC; CDR3aa: CASSLSRGGLRYGYTF
abundance: -; v_gene: TRBV10-3; j_gene: TRBJ2-5; d_gene: TRBD1; CDR3nt: TGTGCCGTACAGGCCGGACAGGGGTACCAAGAGACCCAGTACTTC; CDR3aa: CAVQAGQGYQETQYF
abundance: -; v_gene: TRBV7-2; j_gene: TRBJ1-6; d_gene: -; CDR3nt: TGTGCCAGCAGCTTAGGCAGGAGGGGATCACCCCTCCACTTT; CDR3aa: CASSLGRRGSPLHF
abundance: -; v_gene: TRBV5-4; j_gene: TRBJ2-1; d_gene: -; CDR3nt: TGTGCCAGCAGCTCGGGGGCGGGGGTTTCCTACAATGAGCAGTTCTTC; CDR3aa: CASSSGAGVSYNEQFF
abundance: -; v_gene: TRBV7-9; j_gene: TRBJ2-1; d_gene: -; CDR3nt: TGTGCCAGCAGCGAAAGGAGGAATGAGCAGTTCTTC; CDR3aa: CASSERRNEQFF
abundance: -; v_gene: TRBV7-3; j_gene: TRBJ2-5; d_gene: TRBD2; CDR3nt: TGTGCCAGCAGCAGGGGACTAGCGGGGGGAAACCAAGAGACCCAGTACTTC; CDR3aa: CASSRGLAGGNQETQYF
abundance: once; v_gene: TRBV21-1; j_gene: TRBJ2-7; d_gene: -; CDR3nt: TGTGCCAGCAGCAAAGTTCCGGGACAGGGGGGGTACGAGCAGTACTTC; CDR3aa: CASSKVPGQGGYEQYF
abundance: -; v_gene: TRBV28; j_gene: TRBJ1-4; d_gene: TRBD1; CDR3nt: TGTGCCAGCAGACTAATTACAGGGGGCGCCGGAAAACTGTTTTTT; CDR3aa: CASRLITGGAGKLFF
abundance: -; v_gene: TRBV9; j_gene: TRBJ2-7; d_gene: -; CDR3nt: TGTGCCAGCAGCCCGAAGCAGGGGTACGAGCAGTACTTC; CDR3aa: CASSPKQGYEQYF
abundance: -; v_gene: TRBV27; j_gene: TRBJ1-1; d_gene: TRBD1; CDR3nt: TGTGCCAGCAGTGGCAGGGGGGCGGGCACTGAAGCTTTCTTT; CDR3aa: CASSGRGAGTEAFF
abundance: few; v_gene: TRBV28; j_gene: TRBJ1-6; d_gene: TRBD1; CDR3nt: TGTGCCAGCAGTCCCCCCGGACAGGGGGACCTCCACTTT; CDR3aa: CASSPPGQGDLHF
abundance: many; v_gene: TRBV6-1; j_gene: TRBJ1-5; d_gene: -; CDR3nt: TGTGCCAGCAGTGAAGCGTCGATTCAGAATCAGCCCCAGCATTTT; CDR3aa: CASSEASIQNQPQHF
abundance: -; v_gene: TRBV5-1; j_gene: TRBJ2-7; d_gene: -; CDR3nt: TGCGCCAGCAGCAGAGTTATGACAGGAACCTCCTACGAGCAGTACTTC; CDR3aa: CASSRVMTGTSYEQYF
abundance: -; v_gene: TRBV14; j_gene: TRBJ2-1; d_gene: TRBD2; CDR3nt: TGTGCCAGCAGCCAAGGGCTCGGGGGGGCAAGGAATGAGCAGTTCTTC; CDR3aa: CASSQGLGGARNEQFF
abundance: -; v_gene: TRBV28; j_gene: TRBJ1-5; d_gene: TRBD1; CDR3nt: TGTGCCAGCAGTTCCCTCAGGGGGCTGAGCAATCAGCCCCAGCATTTT; CDR3aa: CASSSLRGLSNQPQHF
abundance: -; v_gene: TRBV11-2; j_gene: TRBJ2-5; d_gene: -; CDR3nt: TGTGCCAGCTCGCGTTCCGGGGAGGAGACCCAGTACTTC; CDR3aa: CASSRSGEETQYF
abundance: -; v_gene: TRBV7-2; j_gene: TRBJ1-4; d_gene: TRBD1; CDR3nt: TGTGCCAGCACTGACAGGGACCGTGAACTGTTTTTT; CDR3aa: CASTDRDRELFF
abundance: once; v_gene: TRBV7-3; j_gene: TRBJ2-2; d_gene: TRBD1; CDR3nt: TGTGCCAGGGGCGGGACAGGTGCGAACACCGGGGAGCTGTTTTTT; CDR3aa: CARGGTGANTGELFF
abundance: -; v_gene: TRBV12-3/TRBV12-4; j_gene: TRBJ1-1; d_gene: -; CDR3nt: TGTGCCAGCACCGGGAACACTGAAGCTTTCTTT; CDR3aa: CASTGNTEAFF
abundance: -; v_gene: TRBV13; j_gene: TRBJ2-7; d_gene: TRBD1; CDR3nt: TGTGCCAGCAGGGGACAGGGACCCGCCTACGAGCAGTACTTC; CDR3aa: CASRGQGPAYEQYF
abundance: -; v_gene: TRBV18; j_gene: TRBJ1-2; d_gene: TRBD1; CDR3nt: TGTGCCAGCTCACCACTGGGGGCAGGGGGCAACGACTATGGCTACACCTTC; CDR3aa: CASSPLGAGGNDYGYTF
abundance: -; v_gene: TRBV7-6; j_gene: TRBJ1-1; d_gene: TRBD1; CDR3nt: TGTGCCAGCAGCTTAGTAGTGAGGGGGAGAGTGGGACAGACGAACACTGAAGCTTTCTTT; CDR3aa: CASSLVVRGRVGQTNTEAFF
abundance: once; v_gene: TRBV5-1; j_gene: TRBJ1-4; d_gene: -; CDR3nt: TGCGCCAGCAGCTTGCAGGGGCCGAATGAAAAACTGTTTTTT; CDR3aa: CASSLQGPNEKLFF
abundance: -; v_gene: TRBV7-3; j_gene: TRBJ2-1; d_gene: TRBD2; CDR3nt: TGTGCCAGCAGCCTAGCGGGCTCCTACAATGAGCAGTTCTTC; CDR3aa: CASSLAGSYNEQFF
abundance: few; v_gene: TRBV12-2; j_gene: TRBJ2-1; d_gene: -; CDR3nt: TGTGCAAGTCGCTCCCGACAGGGGTTCTACAATGAGCAGTTCTTC; CDR3aa: CASRSRQGFYNEQFF
abundance: -; v_gene: TRBV5-5; j_gene: TRBJ1-3; d_gene: -; CDR3nt: TGTGCCAGCAGTTTTTGGACAACGTCTGGAAACACCATATATTTT; CDR3aa: CASSFWTTSGNTIYF
abundance: few; v_gene: TRBV4-1; j_gene: TRBJ1-2; d_gene: TRBD1; CDR3nt: TGCGCCAGCAGCCAAGGACGGGGGGGGACAGGGGACTACTATGGCTACACCTTC; CDR3aa: CASSQGRGGTGDYYGYTF
abundance: few; v_gene: TRBV28; j_gene: TRBJ1-1; d_gene: -; CDR3nt: TGTGCCAGCAGCACCCTACTTGAAGCTTTCTTT; CDR3aa: CASSTLLEAFF
abundance: -; v_gene: TRBV2; j_gene: TRBJ2-7; d_gene: -; CDR3nt: TGTGCCAGCAGGTCACCCGACAGGTCCTACGAGCAGTACTTC; CDR3aa: CASRSPDRSYEQYF
abundance: once; v_gene: TRBV18; j_gene: TRBJ2-7; d_gene: TRBD1; CDR3nt: TGTGCCAGCTCGCAGGGGGCGGGGTTGACCTACGAGCAGTACTTC; CDR3aa: CASSQGAGLTYEQYF
abundance: -; v_gene: TRBV7-8; j_gene: TRBJ2-1; d_gene: TRBD1; CDR3nt: TGTGCCAGCAGCAGGACAGGCTACAATGAGCAGTTCTTC; CDR3aa: CASSRTGYNEQFF
abundance: -; v_gene: TRBV18; j_gene: TRBJ1-2; d_gene: TRBD1; CDR3nt: TGTGCCAGCTCCCAAGGACAGGGTGACGGCTACACCTTC; CDR3aa: CASSQGQGDGYTF
abundance: -; v_gene: TRBV27; j_gene: TRBJ2-3; d_gene: -; CDR3nt: TGTGCCAGCAGTTTAGGCAGGAAAGATACGCAGTATTTT; CDR3aa: CASSLGRKDTQYF
abundance: few; v_gene: TRBV30; j_gene: TRBJ1-5; d_gene: -; CDR3nt: TGTGCCTGGAGGGGGCAGCTGAATCAGCCCCAGCATTTT; CDR3aa: CAWRGQLNQPQHF
abundance: -; v_gene: TRBV19; j_gene: TRBJ2-7; d_gene: TRBD1; CDR3nt: TGTGCCAGTAGACCGGGACAGGGGTTCTACGAGCAGTACTTC; CDR3aa: CASRPGQGFYEQYF
abundance: -; v_gene: TRBV5-1; j_gene: TRBJ2-7; d_gene: -; CDR3nt: TGCGCCAGCAGCTCACTCCAGGGATACGAGCAGTACTTC; CDR3aa: CASSSLQGYEQYF
abundance: -; v_gene: TRBV7-8; j_gene: TRBJ1-5; d_gene: -; CDR3nt: TGTGCAGTGGCAGGTCGTAATCAGCCCCAGCATTTT; CDR3aa: CAVAGRNQPQHF
abundance: -; v_gene: TRBV7-9; j_gene: TRBJ1-2; d_gene: TRBD1; CDR3nt: TGTGCCAGCAGCTCCCTTGGACAGGTAGATGGCTACACCTTC; CDR3aa: CASSSLGQVDGYTF
abundance: -; v_gene: TRBV6-5; j_gene: TRBJ2-1; d_gene: -; CDR3nt: TGTGCCAGCAGTTACAGAGATCCCTCCTACAATGAGCAGTTCTTC; CDR3aa: CASSYRDPSYNEQFF
abundance: -; v_gene: TRBV5-1; j_gene: TRBJ1-4; d_gene: -; CDR3nt: TGCGCCAGCAGCGTGCAGGGGATTGACGAAAAACTGTTTTTT; CDR3aa: CASSVQGIDEKLFF
abundance: -; v_gene: TRBV3-1/TRBV3-2; j_gene: TRBJ2-7; d_gene: TRBD2; CDR3nt: TGTGCCAGCAGCCCTCGGGGGAGGGGATCCTACGAGCAGTACTTC; CDR3aa: CASSPRGRGSYEQYF
abundance: -; v_gene: TRBV7-9; j_gene: TRBJ1-2; d_gene: TRBD1; CDR3nt: TGTGCCAGCAGCCCGGACAGGGGGAGGGGCTATGGCTACACCTTC; CDR3aa: CASSPDRGRGYGYTF
abundance: -; v_gene: TRBV6-4; j_gene: TRBJ2-1; d_gene: TRBD1; CDR3nt: TGTGCCAGCAGTAGGATCTTCACAGGGGGTAGCGGTGAGCAGTTCTTC; CDR3aa: CASSRIFTGGSGEQFF
abundance: -; v_gene: TRBV18; j_gene: TRBJ1-3; d_gene: TRBD1; CDR3nt: TGTGCCAGCTCACCCCTCCAGGGGGCCTCTGGAAACACCATATATTTT; CDR3aa: CASSPLQGASGNTIYF
abundance: -; v_gene: TRBV24-1; j_gene: TRBJ1-6; d_gene: -; CDR3nt: TGTGCCACCAGTGACCCCAGGGTCTGGCCTTCACCCCTCCACTTT; CDR3aa: CATSDPRVWPSPLHF
abundance: -; v_gene: TRBV29-1; j_gene: TRBJ2-2; d_gene: TRBD2; CDR3nt: TGCAGCGTTTCTTTCGGCCCGGGGGGTGCCGGGGAGCTGTTTTTT; CDR3aa: CSVSFGPGGAGELFF
abundance: -; v_gene: TRBV3-1/TRBV3-2; j_gene: TRBJ1-5; d_gene: TRBD1; CDR3nt: TGTGCCAGCAGCCTTACACAGGGGCCTAATCAGCCCCAGCATTTT; CDR3aa: CASSLTQGPNQPQHF
abundance: -; v_gene: TRBV5-4; j_gene: TRBJ2-1; d_gene: TRBD1; CDR3nt: TGTGCCAGCAGAACGGACAGGGGCCCTTACAATGAGCAGTTCTTC; CDR3aa: CASRTDRGPYNEQFF
abundance: -; v_gene: TRBV20-1; j_gene: TRBJ2-7; d_gene: TRBD2; CDR3nt: TGCAGTGCTAGTAGCGGGAATCTCTACGAGCAGTACTTC; CDR3aa: CSASSGNLYEQYF
abundance: once; v_gene: TRBV29-1; j_gene: TRBJ1-1; d_gene: -; CDR3nt: TGCAGCGTTGAAGGAGAGGGGGGGGCGATCACTGAAGCTTTCTTT; CDR3aa: CSVEGEGGAITEAFF
abundance: -; v_gene: TRBV3-1/TRBV3-2; j_gene: TRBJ1-5; d_gene: -; CDR3nt: TGTGCCAGCAGCCAAGGGAGCCCTCAGCCCCAGCATTTT; CDR3aa: CASSQGSPQPQHF